This TCR beta chain was found in a study of follicular helper T cells after annual influenza vaccination. Clones were read by immunoSEQ multiplex PCR, and TCRdb kept only the in-frame ones, dropping some. The table lists 3,200 or so clones, around 84% of them singletons. Notes on the study in general: Day 7 ICOS+CD38+ clones were most often found later in ICOS-CD38- cTfh cells.

This CDR3 is 13 amino acids long. Germline V gives CDR1 ENHRY, CDR2 SYGVKD. V was cut by 5 bases and J by 4 bases, with 11 bases left in between. Comment on this clone: Antigen specificity is unknown.

The time point here: 2014-2015 season, 7 days after vaccination. Sorted blood CD4 subsets were sequenced before and after adults received seasonal inactivated influenza vaccine. Excluded were substance abuse, HIV/AIDS, active cancer, immunomodulatory drugs and active illness. The chain carries TRBV10-3 and TRBJ2-5; D gene ambiguous. The sample here was CXCR5+ CD38- circulating T follicular helper cells from blood, taken 7 days after influenza vaccination. The subset is: circulating Tfh, non-naive CD4+CXCR5+PD-1+ (ICOS+CD38+ or ICOS-CD38-). The sequence was obtained from an adult who received the influenza vaccine. The CDR3 is CAISLAEGETQYF. CDR3 coding DNA: TGTGCCATCAGTTTAGCTGAAGGAGAGACCCAGTACTTC.